One sample yielded the 2 T cell receptor beta chains listed below, sequenced in a study of Tregs in tolerant kidney transplant recipients. Data came from immunoSEQ multiplex PCR; TCRdb stores just in-frame clones and leaves some out. This sample has some 1,800 clones; about 39% occur once, and the top ten carry less than 30%. These receptors' antigens are unknown. The material sequenced was Tregs from blood cultured with allogeneic cells. These TCRs come from a human patient who received a combined kidney and bone marrow transplant. The graft donor may have given rise to some T cells.

This clone was observed a few times. The rearrangement joins TRBV6-5 to TRBJ1-1; D ambiguous. Germline CDR1 is MNHEY and CDR2 is SVGAGI. Trimming removed 5 bases at V and 2 bases at J, with 9 bases between. CDR3 length: 13 residues. The DNA for the CDR3 is TGTGCCAGCAGTGTGACGGTTAACACTGAAGCTTTCTTT. Protein sequence: CASSVTVNTEAFF.

About this clone: This likely stems from a read error, as it lies one base from a far larger clone. This rearrangement joins TRBV7-2 to TRBJ2-7, with TRBD1 matching 10 bases. The CDR3 has 14 residues. The V gene's germline CDR1 is SGHTA and CDR2 FQGNSA. Trimming cost V 4 bases and J 7 bases; bases outside gene matches: 7. The CDR3 nucleotides are TGTGCCAGCAGCTGGACAGGGGGGGACAATGAGCAGTACTTC. This gives the protein CASSWTGGDNEQYF.